A single sample is the source of the 25 T cell receptor beta chains below, sequenced in a study of blood T cell repertoires in COVID-19. Sequencing used immunoSEQ multiplex PCR; TCRdb keeps in-frame clones, though not all of them. The sample records around 230,000 clones, roughly 90% being singletons. Input material: PBMCs or T cells enriched from blood (not recorded which). Receptors were obtained from a woman aged 40 to 55 with acute COVID-19.

The J gene is TRBJ1-1, the V gene TRBV4-3, with TRBD1 matching 10 bases. CDR3 length: 15 residues. Unmatched junction bases numbered 10, after V lost 1 base and J lost 11 bases. Germline lookup yields CDR1 LGHNA and CDR2 YSLEER. DNA for the CDR3: TGCGCCAGCAGCCAAGCGCTTCGACAGGGGGCATACGCTTTCTTT. Protein product: CASSQALRQGAYAFF.

The chain links TRBV7-2 to TRBJ1-2, with TRBD1 as a possible D gene (5 bases). CDR1 is SGHTA, CDR2 FQGNSA, per germline. The V end was cut by 4 bases, the J end by 2 bases, with 14 bases between. CDR3 length: 15 residues. This CDR3 is CASSSRTLGNYGYTF. The DNA for the CDR3 is TGTGCCAGCAGCTCCCGGACATTAGGGAACTATGGCTACACCTTC.

The chain is built from TRBV3-1 (or the pseudogene TRBV3-2) and TRBJ2-2; no firm D call. This CDR3 comprises 14 residues. The germline V and J ends were trimmed by 1 base and 7 bases, with 10 bases remaining between them. CDR1 is LGHDT, CDR2 YNNKEL, per germline (reference sequence). CDR3 sequence reads: CASSQGSSGGELFF. The CDR3 bases are TGTGCCAGCAGCCAAGGATCATCGGGCGGGGAGCTGTTTTTT.

This clone occurred once. This rearrangement joins TRBV4-2 to TRBJ1-4; 7 bases line up with TRBD1. Germline-derived CDR1 and CDR2 are LGHNA and YNFKEQ. There are 15 residues in the CDR3. The V segment lost 6 bases and the J segment 5 bases; nucleotides outside the gene matches: 9. The CDR3 DNA reads TGTGCCAGCAGTCCTCGGGACAGCTTGAATGAAAAACTGTTTTTT. Amino acid sequence: CASSPRDSLNEKLFF.

This clone came up once. This chain links TRBV28 with TRBJ2-7, with 9 bases matching TRBD1. Germline assignment: CDR1 MDHEN and CDR2 SYDVKM. This CDR3 has 16 amino acids. V gave up 6 bases and J gave up 7 bases; unmatched junction bases: 16. The DNA for the CDR3 is TGTGCCAGCAGGGAACTTGGGACAGGGCCACCCCGGGAGCAGTACTTC. Its protein product is CASRELGTGPPREQYF. The complete variable domain, with remaining parts taken from reference TRBV28 and TRBJ2-7, reads DVKVTQSSRYLVKRTGEKVFLECVQDMDHENMFWYRQDPGLGLRLIYFSYDVKMKEKGDIPEGYSVSREKKERFSLILESASTNQTSMYLCASRELGTGPPREQYFGPGTRLTVT.

The chain employs TRBV18 and TRBJ1-6; 12 nucleotides agree with TRBD1. CDR3 length equals 20 residues. V shed 2 bases, J shed 0 bases, and the junction held 8 bases outside the gene matches. Looked up from germline, CDR1 is KGHSH and CDR2 is LQKENI. The CDR3 spells CASSPWGQGATSSYNSPLHF. The CDR3 DNA reads as TGTGCCAGCTCACCATGGGGACAGGGGGCGACGTCCTCCTATAATTCACCCCTCCACTTT.

The rearrangement joins TRBV7-2 to TRBJ1-1; D is perhaps TRBD1 (5 bases). The CDR3 consists of 13 residues. V shed 1 base and J shed 7 bases, with 10 bases lying between them. Germline V gene data show CDR1 as SGHTA and CDR2 as FQGNSA. This CDR3 is CASSLVPGVEAFF. CDR3 nucleotides: TGTGCCAGCAGCTTAGTTCCGGGGGTTGAAGCTTTCTTT.

The chain carries TRBV7-9 and TRBJ1-1, with unresolved D. CDR1 SEHNR and CDR2 FQNEAQ come from the germline V gene (reference sequence). CDR3 length: 11 residues. V lost 1 base to trimming and J lost 8 bases, with 5 bases between them. CDR3 sequence reads: CASSLDREAFF. In nucleotides, the CDR3 is TGTGCCAGCAGCTTAGACAGAGAAGCTTTCTTT.

The chain employs TRBV7-2 and TRBJ1-1; D unclear. Germline CDR1 SGHTA, CDR2 FQGNSA. The CDR3 runs to 14 residues. V lost 5 bases and J 4 bases, leaving 14 bases between the germline ends. The chain's CDR3 is CASSLTTSGTEAFF. The DNA of the CDR3 is TGTGCCAGCAGCCTAACCACAAGCGGCACTGAAGCTTTCTTT.

DNA for the CDR3: TGTGCCAGTGCCGGGTCTCACCAAGAGACCCAGTACTTC. Encoded protein: CASAGSHQETQYF. This chain uses TRBV19 with TRBJ2-5; D gene unclear. CDR1 and CDR2 from the germline V gene are LNHDA and SQIVND (reference sequence). There are 13 residues in the CDR3. Trimming shortened V by 8 bases and J by 0 bases, and 10 bases separated the two germline ends.

This clone showed up just once. The chain has TRBV2 and TRBJ1-2; 7 nucleotides line up with TRBD1. This CDR3 contains 14 residues. CDR1 is SNHLY and CDR2 is FYNNEI in the germline V gene. V shed 10 bases, J shed 3 bases, and the junction held 11 bases outside the gene matches. In DNA form, the CDR3 reads TGTGCCACCGAATCGACAGGGTCGGACTATGGCTACACCTTC. It specifies CATESTGSDYGYTF.

This clone was found once. The genes are TRBV2 and TRBJ2-1, with 11 bases aligning to TRBD2. The CDR3 runs 17 residues. CDR1 and CDR2 (germline): SNHLY, FYNNEI. The trim removed 4 bases at V and 5 bases at J, leaving 10 bases unmatched. The CDR3 sequence is CASSVDLAGGPDNEQFF. In nucleotides, the CDR3 is TGTGCCAGCAGTGTCGATTTAGCGGGGGGGCCTGACAATGAGCAGTTCTTC.

V gene TRBV4-1 combines with J gene TRBJ1-2; the match to TRBD1 covers 10 bases. Looked up from germline, CDR1 is MGHRA and CDR2 is YSYEKL. The CDR3 spans 18 residues. V shed 1 base and J 4 bases; nucleotides not matched to a gene: 12. DNA of the CDR3: TGCGCCAGCAGCCAAGCGTCGTCATGGGACAGGGGCACCTATGGCTACACCTTC. It translates to CASSQASSWDRGTYGYTF.

To note about this clone: Other DNA variants within this sample encode the same CDR3. The chain is built from TRBV9 and TRBJ1-1; 7 bases fit TRBD1. V was clipped by 0 bases and J by 5 bases; unmatched bases: 4. Germline lookup yields CDR1 SGDLS and CDR2 YYNGEE. The CDR3 totals 14 residues. CDR3 residues: CASSVGQGGTEAFF. The CDR3 nucleotides read TGTGCCAGCAGCGTAGGACAGGGTGGGACTGAAGCTTTCTTT.

This rearrangement joins TRBV3-1 (or the pseudogene TRBV3-2) to TRBJ2-1; possible D gene TRBD2, 6 bases. The V and J ends lost 4 bases and 7 bases respectively, with 17 bases between them. Germline CDR1 reads LGHDT; CDR2 reads YNNKEL (reference sequence). This CDR3 contains 15 residues. The CDR3 nucleotides read TGTGCCAGCAGCCCCGAGGTCTGGGGGGAGAATGAGCAGTTCTTC. Amino acid sequence: CASSPEVWGENEQFF.

This rearrangement joins TRBV6-2 or TRBV6-3 to TRBJ2-2; D possibly corresponds to TRBD1 (5 bases). The CDR3 extends over 14 amino acids. Per germline, CDR1 MNHEY and CDR2 SVGEGT. The V end was cut by 4 bases, the J end by 3 bases, with 9 bases between. This chain's CDR3 is CASSLVRDTGELFF. Here the CDR3 DNA reads TGTGCCAGCAGTTTGGTCAGGGACACCGGGGAGCTGTTTTTT.

CDR3 residues: CASSGQGALTTSSYEQYF. For the CDR3, the DNA is TGTGCCAGCAGCGGACAGGGGGCGTTAACAACCAGCTCCTACGAGCAGTACTTC. The V gene is TRBV7-2, the J gene TRBJ2-7, with 11 nucleotides matching TRBD1. V shed 5 bases, J shed 0 bases, and the junction held 12 bases outside the gene matches. Germline V CDR1 and CDR2: SGHTA, FQGNSA. This CDR3 spans 18 amino acids.

This chain links TRBV25-1 with TRBJ1-4; D might be TRBD1 (5 bases). V lost 4 bases to trimming and J lost 7 bases, with 13 bases between them. CDR1 and CDR2 (germline): MGHDK, SYGVNS. The CDR3 is 14 amino acids. The DNA of the CDR3 is TGTGCCAGCAGTGCCAGGGTCGGCGGTGAAAAACTGTTTTTT. Its translation is CASSARVGGEKLFF.

The CDR3 spells CASSIADYGYTF. The CDR3 nucleotides are TGTGCCAGTAGTATAGCCGACTATGGCTACACCTTC. The chain is built from TRBV19 and TRBJ1-2; D call uncertain. The V gene lost 1 base and the J gene lost 3 bases, with 3 bases spanning the gap. The CDR3 runs 12 residues. The germline V gene has CDR1 LNHDA and CDR2 SQIVND (reference sequence).

The chain joins TRBV12-3 or TRBV12-4 to TRBJ2-6, with TRBD2 as a possible D gene (5 bases). This CDR3 spans 13 amino acids. V was pared by 6 bases and J by 2 bases, with 5 bases between. CDR3 region: CASSGTGANVLTF. In nucleotides, the CDR3 is TGTGCCAGCAGCGGGACTGGGGCCAACGTCCTGACTTTC.

The chain carries TRBV3-1 (or the pseudogene TRBV3-2) and TRBJ1-1, with unresolved D. The germline V and J ends were trimmed by 4 bases and 1 base, with 13 bases remaining between them. From germline, CDR1 is LGHDT and CDR2 YNNKEL (reference sequence). The length of the CDR3 is 15 residues. CDR3 coding DNA: TGTGCCAGCAGCCGAGACCCCCCGGGGAACACTGAAGCTTTCTTT. It specifies CASSRDPPGNTEAFF.

This clone was seen a handful of times. This chain uses TRBV7-8 with TRBJ1-6, with D possibly matching TRBD1 (5 bases). Between the trimmed V and J ends, which lost 1 base and 9 bases, there was a span of 13 bases. Per germline, CDR1 SGHVS and CDR2 FQNEAQ. This CDR3 has 15 residues. In nucleotides, the CDR3 is TGTGCCAGCAGCTTAGTTGGGGACTTGACTTCACCCCTCCACTTT. It codes for CASSLVGDLTSPLHF.

In its sample, this clone was seen once. J is TRBJ1-1 and V is TRBV25-1; 8 bases are a match to TRBD1. Germline CDR1 reads MGHDK; CDR2 reads SYGVNS. The CDR3 length is 14 residues. V shed 3 bases and J 8 bases; nucleotides not matched to a gene: 8. CDR3: CASSDGPGGREAFF. The CDR3 DNA sequence: TGTGCCAGCAGTGACGGGCCAGGGGGCAGGGAAGCTTTCTTT.

The chain couples TRBV25-1 to TRBJ1-1; the match to TRBD1 covers 8 bases. This CDR3 contains 15 residues. Trimming cost V 2 bases and J 4 bases; bases outside gene matches: 6. Germline CDR1 and CDR2: MGHDK and SYGVNS. The CDR3 sequence is CASSEQGARGTEAFF. As DNA, the CDR3 is TGTGCCAGCAGTGAACAGGGGGCGCGGGGCACTGAAGCTTTCTTT.

Details on this clone: Other DNA sequences within the sample encode an identical CDR3. This chain connects TRBV2 to TRBJ2-7; TRBD1 matches at 7 bases. The CDR3 loop spans 14 amino acids. The germline V gene has CDR1 SNHLY and CDR2 FYNNEI. Trimming cost V 2 bases and J 1 base; bases outside gene matches: 2. The CDR3: CASSEQGESYEQYV. The CDR3, as DNA: TGTGCCAGCAGTGAACAGGGGGAGTCCTACGAGCAGTACGTC.